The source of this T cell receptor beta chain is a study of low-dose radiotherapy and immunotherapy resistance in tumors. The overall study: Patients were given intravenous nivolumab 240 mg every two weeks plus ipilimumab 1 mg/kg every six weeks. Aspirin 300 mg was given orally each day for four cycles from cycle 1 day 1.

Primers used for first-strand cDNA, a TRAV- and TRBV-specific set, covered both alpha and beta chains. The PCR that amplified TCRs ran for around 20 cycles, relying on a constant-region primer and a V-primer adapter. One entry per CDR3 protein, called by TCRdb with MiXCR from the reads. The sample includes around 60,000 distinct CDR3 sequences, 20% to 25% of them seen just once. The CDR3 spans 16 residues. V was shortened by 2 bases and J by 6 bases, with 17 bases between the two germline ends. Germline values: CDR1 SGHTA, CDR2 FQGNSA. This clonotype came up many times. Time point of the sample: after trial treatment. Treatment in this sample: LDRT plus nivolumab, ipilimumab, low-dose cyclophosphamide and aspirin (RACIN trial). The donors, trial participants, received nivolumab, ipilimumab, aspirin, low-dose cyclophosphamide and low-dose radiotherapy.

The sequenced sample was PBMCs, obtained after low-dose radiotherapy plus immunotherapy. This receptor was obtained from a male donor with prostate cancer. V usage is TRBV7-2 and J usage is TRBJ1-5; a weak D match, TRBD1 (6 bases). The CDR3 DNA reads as TGTGCCAGCAGCTTAAGTTTTGGGGGCACTGGTCAGCCCCAGCATTTT. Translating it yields CASSLSFGGTGQPQHF. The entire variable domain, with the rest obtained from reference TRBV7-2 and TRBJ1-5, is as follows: GAGVSQSPSNKVTEKGKDVELRCDPISGHTALYWYRQSLGQGLEFLIYFQGNSAPDKSGLPSDRFSAERTGGSVSTLTIQRTQQEDSAVYLCASSLSFGGTGQPQHFGDGTRLSIL.